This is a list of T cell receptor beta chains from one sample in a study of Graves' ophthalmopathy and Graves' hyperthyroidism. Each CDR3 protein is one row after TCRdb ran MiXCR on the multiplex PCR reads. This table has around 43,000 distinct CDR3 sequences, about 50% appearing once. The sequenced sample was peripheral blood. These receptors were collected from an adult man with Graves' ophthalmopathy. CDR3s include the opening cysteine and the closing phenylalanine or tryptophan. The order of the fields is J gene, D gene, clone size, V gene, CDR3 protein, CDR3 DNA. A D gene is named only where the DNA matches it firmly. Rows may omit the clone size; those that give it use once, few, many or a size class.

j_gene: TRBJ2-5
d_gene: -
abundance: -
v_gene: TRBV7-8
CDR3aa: CASRYTWGNQETQYF
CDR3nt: TGTGCCAGCAGATACACGTGGGGAAATCAAGAGACCCAGTACTTC

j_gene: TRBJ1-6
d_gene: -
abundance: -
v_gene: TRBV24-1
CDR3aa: CATSDLDGPIGSPLHF
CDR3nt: TGTGCCACCAGTGATTTGGACGGACCCATCGGGTCACCCCTCCACTTT

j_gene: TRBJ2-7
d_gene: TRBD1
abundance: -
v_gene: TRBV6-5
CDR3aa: CASSTGDQTYEQYF
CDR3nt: TGTGCCAGCAGTACAGGGGATCAGACCTACGAGCAGTACTTC

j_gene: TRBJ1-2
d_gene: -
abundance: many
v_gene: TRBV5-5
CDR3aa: CASSLTGSDLSYTF
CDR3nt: TGTGCCAGCAGCTTGACAGGGTCGGACCTTAGCTACACCTTC

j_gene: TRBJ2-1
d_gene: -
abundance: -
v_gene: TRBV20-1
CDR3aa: CSASLGGPGNEQFF
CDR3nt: TGCAGTGCTAGTTTAGGGGGGCCTGGGAATGAGCAGTTCTTC

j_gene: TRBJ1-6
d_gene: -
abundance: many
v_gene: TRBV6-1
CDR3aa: CASSEHMNSPLHF
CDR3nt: TGTGCCAGCAGTGAGCACATGAATTCACCCCTCCACTTT

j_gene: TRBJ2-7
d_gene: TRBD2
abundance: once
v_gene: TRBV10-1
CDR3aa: CAPRGTYERYF
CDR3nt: TGCGCCCCGCGGGGGACCTACGAGCGGTACTTC

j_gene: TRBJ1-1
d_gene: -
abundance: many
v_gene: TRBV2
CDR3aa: CASSEQPNTEAFF
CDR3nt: TGTGCCAGCAGTGAACAGCCGAACACTGAAGCTTTCTTT

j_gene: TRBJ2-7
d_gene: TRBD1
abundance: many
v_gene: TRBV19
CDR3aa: CASSTTGTGINYEQYF
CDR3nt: TGTGCCAGTAGTACCACCGGGACAGGGATAAACTACGAGCAGTACTTC

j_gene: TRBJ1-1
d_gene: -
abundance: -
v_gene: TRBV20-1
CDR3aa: CSARVGLGPYTEAFF
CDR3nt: TGCAGTGCTAGAGTTGGGCTCGGACCCTACACTGAAGCTTTCTTT

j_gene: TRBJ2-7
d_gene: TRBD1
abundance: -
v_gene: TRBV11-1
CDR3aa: CASSSGTGVGEQYF
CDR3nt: TGTGCCAGCAGCTCCGGGACAGGGGTGGGCGAGCAGTACTTC

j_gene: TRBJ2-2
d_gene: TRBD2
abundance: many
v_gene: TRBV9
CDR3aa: CASIKTSVTPAGELFF
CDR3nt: TGTGCCAGCATCAAGACTAGCGTTACACCGGCGGGGGAGCTGTTTTTT

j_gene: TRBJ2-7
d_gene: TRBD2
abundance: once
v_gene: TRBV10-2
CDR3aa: CASSEWREGRAYEQYF
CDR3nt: TGCGCCAGCAGTGAGTGGAGGGAGGGCCGGGCCTACGAGCAGTACTTC

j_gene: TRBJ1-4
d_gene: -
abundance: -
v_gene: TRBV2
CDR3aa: CASTTGEKLFF
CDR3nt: TGTGCCAGCACCACGGGTGAAAAACTGTTTTTT

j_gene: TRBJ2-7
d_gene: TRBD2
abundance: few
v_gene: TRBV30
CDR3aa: CAWRQRGNGEQYF
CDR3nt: TGTGCCTGGAGGCAGCGGGGGAATGGCGAGCAGTACTTC

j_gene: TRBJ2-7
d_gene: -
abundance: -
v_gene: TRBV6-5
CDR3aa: CASSTVGEQYF
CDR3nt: TGTGCCAGCAGTACGGTCGGCGAGCAGTACTTC

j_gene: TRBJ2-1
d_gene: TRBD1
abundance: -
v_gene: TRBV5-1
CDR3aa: CASSLAAGQGNNEQSF
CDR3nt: TGCGCCAGCAGCTTGGCGGCGGGACAGGGTAACAATGAGCAGTCCTTC

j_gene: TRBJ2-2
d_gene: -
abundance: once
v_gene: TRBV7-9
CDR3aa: CASSQGWSTGELFF
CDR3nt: TGTGCCAGCAGTCAGGGTTGGAGCACCGGGGAGCTGTTTTTT

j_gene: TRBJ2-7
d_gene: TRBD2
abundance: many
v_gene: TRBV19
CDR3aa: CASRSLSGTSYEQYF
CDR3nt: TGTGCCAGTAGGTCGTTGAGCGGGACCTCCTACGAGCAGTACTTC

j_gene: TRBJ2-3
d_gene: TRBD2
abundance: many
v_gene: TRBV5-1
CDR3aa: CASSWTVTGGKDTQYF
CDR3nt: TGCGCCAGCAGCTGGACCGTCACGGGGGGGAAAGATACGCAGTATTTT

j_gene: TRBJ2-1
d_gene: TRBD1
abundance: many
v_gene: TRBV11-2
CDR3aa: CTSSSQTGTGGNEQFF
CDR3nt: TGTACCAGCAGCTCACAAACCGGGACAGGGGGTAATGAGCAGTTCTTC

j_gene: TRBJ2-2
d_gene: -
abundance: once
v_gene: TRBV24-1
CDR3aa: CATSDNDTGELFF
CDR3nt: TGTGCCACCAGTGACAATGACACCGGGGAGCTGTTTTTT

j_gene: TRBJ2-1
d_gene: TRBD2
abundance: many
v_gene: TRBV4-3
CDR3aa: CASSQIAGDYNEQFF
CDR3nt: TGCGCCAGCAGCCAAATAGCGGGGGATTACAATGAGCAGTTCTTC

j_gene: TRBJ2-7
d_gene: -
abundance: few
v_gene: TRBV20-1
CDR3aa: CSASGTYEQYF
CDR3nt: TGCAGTGCTAGCGGTACCTACGAGCAGTACTTC

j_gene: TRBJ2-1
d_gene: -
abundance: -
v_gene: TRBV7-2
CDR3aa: CASSLTSSYNEQFF
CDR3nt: TGTGCCAGCAGCTTGACTAGCTCCTACAATGAGCAGTTCTTC

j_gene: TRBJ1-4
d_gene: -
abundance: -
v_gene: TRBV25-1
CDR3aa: CASSGRTVNEKLFF
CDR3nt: TGTGCCAGCAGTGGAAGGACGGTTAATGAAAAACTGTTTTTT

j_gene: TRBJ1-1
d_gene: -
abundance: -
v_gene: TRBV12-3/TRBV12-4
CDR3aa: CASSLSGVNTEAFF
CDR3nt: TGTGCCAGCAGTCTCAGCGGAGTGAACACTGAAGCTTTCTTT

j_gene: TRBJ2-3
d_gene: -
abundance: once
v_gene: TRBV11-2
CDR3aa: CASSLDLRDTQYF
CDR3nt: TGTGCCAGCAGCTTAGATCTAAGGGATACGCAGTATTTT

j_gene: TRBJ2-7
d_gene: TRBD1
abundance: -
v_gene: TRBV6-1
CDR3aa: CASRGQGASYF
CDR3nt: TGTGCCAGCAGAGGACAGGGGGCATCGTACTTC

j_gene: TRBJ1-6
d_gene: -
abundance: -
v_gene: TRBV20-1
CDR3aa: CSATTSVRDPNSPLHF
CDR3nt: TGCAGTGCTACAACCTCTGTCAGGGATCCTAATTCACCCCTCCACTTT

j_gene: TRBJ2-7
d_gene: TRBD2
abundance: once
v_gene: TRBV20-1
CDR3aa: CSASPSGRPRGHEQYF
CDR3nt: TGCAGTGCTAGTCCTAGCGGGAGGCCCAGAGGCCACGAGCAGTACTTC

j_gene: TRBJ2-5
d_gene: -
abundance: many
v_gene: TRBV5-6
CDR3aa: CASSSQPRQGQKTQYF
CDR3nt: TGTGCCAGCAGCTCCCAGCCCCGGCAGGGTCAAAAGACCCAGTACTTC

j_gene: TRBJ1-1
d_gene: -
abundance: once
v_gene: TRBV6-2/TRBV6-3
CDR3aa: CGTRGTGTKGTEAFF
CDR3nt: TGTGGCACCAGAGGAACAGGCACCAAAGGGACTGAAGCTTTCTTT

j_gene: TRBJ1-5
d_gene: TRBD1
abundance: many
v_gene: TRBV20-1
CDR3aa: CSARDPTGGYGNQPQHF
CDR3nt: TGCAGTGCTAGAGATCCAACAGGGGGCTATGGCAATCAGCCCCAGCATTTT

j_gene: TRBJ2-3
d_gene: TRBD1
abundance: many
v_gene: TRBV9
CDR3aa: CASSAGQGFTDTQYF
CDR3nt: TGTGCCAGCAGCGCAGGACAGGGCTTTACAGATACGCAGTATTTT

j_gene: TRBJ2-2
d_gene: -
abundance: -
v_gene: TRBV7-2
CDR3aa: CASSVGQTGELLF
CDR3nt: TGTGCCAGCAGCGTAGGACAAACCGGGGAGCTGCTTTTT

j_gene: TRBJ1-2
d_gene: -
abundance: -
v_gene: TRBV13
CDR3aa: CASSLGERYTF
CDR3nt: TGTGCCAGCAGCTTAGGTGAGCGCTACACCTTC

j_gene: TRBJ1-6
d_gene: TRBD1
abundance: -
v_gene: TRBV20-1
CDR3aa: CSARTPGPGGLNSPLHF
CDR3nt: TGCAGTGCTAGAACACCGGGACCAGGGGGGCTTAATTCACCCCTCCACTTT

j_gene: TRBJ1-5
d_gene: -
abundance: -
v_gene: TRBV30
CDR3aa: CAWSPRVRNQPQHF
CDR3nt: TGTGCCTGGAGCCCGAGGGTCAGGAATCAGCCCCAGCATTTT

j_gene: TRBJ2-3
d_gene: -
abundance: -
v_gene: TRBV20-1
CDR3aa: CGTDMQYF
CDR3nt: TGCGGCACGGATATGCAGTATTTT

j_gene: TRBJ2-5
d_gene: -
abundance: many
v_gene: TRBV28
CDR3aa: CASSLTGHPQETQYF
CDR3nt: TGTGCCAGCAGCTTGACAGGCCACCCCCAAGAGACCCAGTACTTC

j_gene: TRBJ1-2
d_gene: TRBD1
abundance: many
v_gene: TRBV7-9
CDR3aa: CASSRPGTAGYTF
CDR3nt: TGTGCCAGCAGCCGCCCCGGGACAGCCGGCTACACCTTC

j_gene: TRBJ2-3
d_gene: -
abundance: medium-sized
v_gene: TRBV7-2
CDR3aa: CASSKPDSSSTDTQYF
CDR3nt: TGTGCCAGCAGTAAACCTGACTCATCTAGCACAGATACGCAGTATTTT

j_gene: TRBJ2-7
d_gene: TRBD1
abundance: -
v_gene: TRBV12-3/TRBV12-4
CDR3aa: CASSLVTGQLYF
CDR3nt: TGTGCCAGCAGTTTAGTGACGGGACAGCTTTACTTC

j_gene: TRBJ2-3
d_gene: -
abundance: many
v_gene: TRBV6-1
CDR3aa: CASSEVSGGGPTDTQYF
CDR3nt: TGTGCCAGCAGTGAAGTGTCTGGGGGGGGCCCCACAGATACGCAGTATTTT

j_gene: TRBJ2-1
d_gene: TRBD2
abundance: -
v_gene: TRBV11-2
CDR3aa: CASSRTSGRAVHNEQFF
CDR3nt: TGTGCCAGCAGCAGAACTAGCGGGAGGGCTGTCCACAATGAGCAGTTCTTC

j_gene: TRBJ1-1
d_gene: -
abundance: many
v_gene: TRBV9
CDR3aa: CASSGRVPAGNTEAFF
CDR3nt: TGTGCCAGCAGCGGCAGGGTCCCCGCGGGGAACACTGAAGCTTTCTTT

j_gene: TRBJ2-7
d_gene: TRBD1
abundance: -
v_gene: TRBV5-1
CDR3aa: CASRHGTGSSYEQYF
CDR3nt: TGCGCCAGCAGACACGGGACAGGGAGCTCCTACGAGCAGTACTTC